These T cell receptor beta chains were read from a single sample in a study of shared clonotypes between healthy human individuals. Measured with immunoSEQ multiplex PCR; TCRdb has only the in-frame clones, and not every one. The repertoire holds around 700,000 clones, with around 72% as singletons. Sequenced: memory CD4+ T cells sorted from blood. The receptors were gathered from a woman aged 30 to 39 in good health. CDR3s include the opening cysteine and the closing phenylalanine or tryptophan. The order of the fields is J gene, V gene, CDR3 protein.

TRBJ2-1	TRBV18	CASSTGTSNEQFF
TRBJ2-1	TRBV19	CASSIEPGLVSNEQFF
TRBJ2-5	TRBV10-3	CAISAQGETQYF
TRBJ2-1	TRBV29-1	CSVGDLEQFF
TRBJ2-6	TRBV28	CASTLAGTGGPGANVLTF
TRBJ2-1	TRBV5-4	CASSSTGYNEQFF
-	TRBV28	CASSSEYEQYF
TRBJ2-3	TRBV5-6	CASSPDWSTDTQYF
TRBJ2-3	TRBV28	CASTHGRASGATDTQYF
TRBJ1-1	TRBV18	CASSPAANTEAFF
TRBJ1-1	TRBV2	CASSGLTGNTEAFF
TRBJ1-1	TRBV5-1	CASSGGDIRVNTEAFF
TRBJ1-4	TRBV28	CASSLRRTTSLNEKLFF
TRBJ2-3	TRBV19	CASSLQSGRNSDTQYF
TRBJ2-5	TRBV5-1	CASSLGDRDYGTQYF
TRBJ1-5	TRBV6-1	CASSASAGTVNQPQHF
TRBJ1-4	TRBV10-2	CASNRGSYDEKLFF
TRBJ2-7	TRBV29-1	CSATTGGYPYEQYF
TRBJ1-1	TRBV5-1	CASSLWMNEGTEAFF
TRBJ1-1	TRBV7-8	CATRRDPTYTEAFF
TRBJ1-3	TRBV15	CATSSWGTGEAGNTIYF
-	TRBV30	CAFRTGPTYEQYF
TRBJ1-2	TRBV4-1	CASSHTDRDGYTF
TRBJ2-1	TRBV7-8	CASGSDPISSYNEQFF
TRBJ1-5	TRBV28	CASSLSGLMPGGSNQPQHF
TRBJ2-7	TRBV10-1	CAAGGSGNEQYF
TRBJ1-4	TRBV2	CASSGANEKLFF
TRBJ2-1	TRBV10-1	CASSVVSGSSYNEQFF